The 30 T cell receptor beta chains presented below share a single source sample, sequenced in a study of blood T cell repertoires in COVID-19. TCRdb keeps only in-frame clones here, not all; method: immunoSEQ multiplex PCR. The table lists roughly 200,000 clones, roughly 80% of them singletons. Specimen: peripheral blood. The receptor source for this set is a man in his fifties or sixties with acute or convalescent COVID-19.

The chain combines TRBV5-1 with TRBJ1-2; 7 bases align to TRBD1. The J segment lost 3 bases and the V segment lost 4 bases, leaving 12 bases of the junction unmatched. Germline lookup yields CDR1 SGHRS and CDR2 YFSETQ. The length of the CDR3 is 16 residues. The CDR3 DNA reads TGCGCCAGCAGCCCAACCTCGACAGGGAAAGACTATGGCTACACCTTC. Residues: CASSPTSTGKDYGYTF.

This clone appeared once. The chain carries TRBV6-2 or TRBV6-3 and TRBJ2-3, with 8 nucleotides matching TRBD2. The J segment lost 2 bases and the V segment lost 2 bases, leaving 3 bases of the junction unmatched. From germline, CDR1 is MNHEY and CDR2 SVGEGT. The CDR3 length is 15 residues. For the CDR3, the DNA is TGTGCCAGCAGTTACGAGCGGGGGTCCACAGATACGCAGTATTTT. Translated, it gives CASSYERGSTDTQYF.

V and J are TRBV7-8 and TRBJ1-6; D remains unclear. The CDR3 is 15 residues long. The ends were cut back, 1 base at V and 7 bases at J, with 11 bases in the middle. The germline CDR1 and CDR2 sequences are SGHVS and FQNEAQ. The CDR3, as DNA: TGTGCCAGCAGCTTAGACCAGATAATCAATTCACCCCTCCACTTT. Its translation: CASSLDQIINSPLHF.

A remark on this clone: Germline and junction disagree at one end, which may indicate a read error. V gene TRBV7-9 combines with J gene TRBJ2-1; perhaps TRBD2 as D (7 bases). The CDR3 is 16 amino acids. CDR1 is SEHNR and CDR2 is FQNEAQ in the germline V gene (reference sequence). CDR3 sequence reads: CASTLRRGLSYNEQFF. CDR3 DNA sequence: TGTGCCAGCACCTTACGGCGGGGGCTCTCCTACAATGAGCAGTTCTTC.

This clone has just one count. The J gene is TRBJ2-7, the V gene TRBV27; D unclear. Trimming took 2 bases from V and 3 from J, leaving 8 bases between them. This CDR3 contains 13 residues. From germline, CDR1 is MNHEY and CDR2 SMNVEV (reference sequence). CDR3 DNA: TGTGCCAGCAGTTTAGGGCAAAACTACGAGCAGTACTTC. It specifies CASSLGQNYEQYF.

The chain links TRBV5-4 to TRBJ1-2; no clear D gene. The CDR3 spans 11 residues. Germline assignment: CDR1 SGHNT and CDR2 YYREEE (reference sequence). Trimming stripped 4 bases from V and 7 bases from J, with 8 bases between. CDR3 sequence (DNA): TGTGCCAGCAGCAACAACATTGGCTACACCTTC. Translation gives CASSNNIGYTF.

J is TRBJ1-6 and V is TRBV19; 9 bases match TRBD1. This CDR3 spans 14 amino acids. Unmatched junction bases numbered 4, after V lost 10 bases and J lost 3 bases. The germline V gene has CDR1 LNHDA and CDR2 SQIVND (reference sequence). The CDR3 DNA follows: TGTGCCACCCGGACAGGGGACTATAATTCACCCCTCCACTTT. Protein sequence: CATRTGDYNSPLHF.

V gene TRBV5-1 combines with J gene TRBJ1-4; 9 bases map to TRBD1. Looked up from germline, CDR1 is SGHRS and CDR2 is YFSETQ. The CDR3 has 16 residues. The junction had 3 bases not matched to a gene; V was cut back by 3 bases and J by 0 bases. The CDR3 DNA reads TGCGCCAGCAGCTGGGGGGACAGGGCAACTAATGAAAAACTGTTTTTT. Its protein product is CASSWGDRATNEKLFF.

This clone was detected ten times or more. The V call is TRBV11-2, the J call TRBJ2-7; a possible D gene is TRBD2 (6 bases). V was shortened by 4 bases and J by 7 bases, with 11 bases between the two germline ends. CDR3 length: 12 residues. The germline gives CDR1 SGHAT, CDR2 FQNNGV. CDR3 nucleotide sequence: TGTGCCAGCAGCTGGGACTTGGGGGAGCAGTACTTC. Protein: CASSWDLGEQYF.

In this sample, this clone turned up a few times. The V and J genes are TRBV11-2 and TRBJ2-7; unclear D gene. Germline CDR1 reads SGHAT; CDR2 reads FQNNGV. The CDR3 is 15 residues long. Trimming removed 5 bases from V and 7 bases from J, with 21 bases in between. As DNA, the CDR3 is TGTGCCAGCAGCCCCCAGGTCTCTCCAGATCGGGAGCAGTACTTC. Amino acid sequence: CASSPQVSPDREQYF.

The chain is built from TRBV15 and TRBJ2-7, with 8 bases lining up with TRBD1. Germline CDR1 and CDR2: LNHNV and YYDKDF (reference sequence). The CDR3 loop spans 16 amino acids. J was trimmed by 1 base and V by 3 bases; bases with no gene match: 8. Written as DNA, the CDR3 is TGTGCCACCAGCAGTGGGCAGGGGGCACTTTCCTACGAGCAGTACTTC. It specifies CATSSGQGALSYEQYF.

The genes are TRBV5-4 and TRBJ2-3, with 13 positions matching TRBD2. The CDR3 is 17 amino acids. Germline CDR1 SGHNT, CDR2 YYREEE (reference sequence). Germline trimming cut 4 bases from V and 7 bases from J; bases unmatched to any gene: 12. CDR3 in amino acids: CASSAHGLAGDGNTQYF. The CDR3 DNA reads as TGTGCCAGCAGCGCACACGGACTAGCGGGAGATGGCAATACGCAGTATTTT.

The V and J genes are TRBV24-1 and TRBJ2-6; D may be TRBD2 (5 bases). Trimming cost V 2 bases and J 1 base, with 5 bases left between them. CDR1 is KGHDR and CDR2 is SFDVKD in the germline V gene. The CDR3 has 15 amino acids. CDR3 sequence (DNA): TGTGCCACCAGTGATTCGGGGTCTGGGGCCAACGTCCTGACTTTC. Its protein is CATSDSGSGANVLTF.

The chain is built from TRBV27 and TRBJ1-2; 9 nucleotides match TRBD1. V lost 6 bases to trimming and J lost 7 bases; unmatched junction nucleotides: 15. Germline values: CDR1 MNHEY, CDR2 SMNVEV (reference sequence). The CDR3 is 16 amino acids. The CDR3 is CASRLTEQGAVGGYTF. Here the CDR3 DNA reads TGTGCCAGCAGGCTCACTGAACAGGGGGCAGTGGGTGGCTACACCTTC.

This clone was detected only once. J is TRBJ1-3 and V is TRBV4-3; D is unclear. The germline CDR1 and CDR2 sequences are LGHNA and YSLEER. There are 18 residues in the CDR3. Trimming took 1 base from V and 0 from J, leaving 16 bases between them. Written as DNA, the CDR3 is TGCGCCAGCAGCCAAGCCGGAGGGCAGCTCTCCTCTGGAAACACCATATATTTT. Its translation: CASSQAGGQLSSGNTIYF.

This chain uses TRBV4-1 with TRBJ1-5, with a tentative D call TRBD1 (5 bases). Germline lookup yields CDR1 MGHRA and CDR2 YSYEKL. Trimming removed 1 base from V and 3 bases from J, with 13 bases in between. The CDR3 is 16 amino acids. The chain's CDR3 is CASSQVSGLNNQPQHF. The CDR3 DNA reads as TGCGCCAGCAGCCAAGTGTCGGGACTGAACAATCAGCCCCAGCATTTT.

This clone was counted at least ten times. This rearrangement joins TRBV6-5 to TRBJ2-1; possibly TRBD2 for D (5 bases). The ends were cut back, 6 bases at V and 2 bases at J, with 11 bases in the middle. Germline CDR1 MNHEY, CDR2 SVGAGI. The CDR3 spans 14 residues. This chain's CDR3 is CASRATGTYNEQFF. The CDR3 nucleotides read TGTGCCAGCAGAGCCACCGGGACCTACAATGAGCAGTTCTTC.

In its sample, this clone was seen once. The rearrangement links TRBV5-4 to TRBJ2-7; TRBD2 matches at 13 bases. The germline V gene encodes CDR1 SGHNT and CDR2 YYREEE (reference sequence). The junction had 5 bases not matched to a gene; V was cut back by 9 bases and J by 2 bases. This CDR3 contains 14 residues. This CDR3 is CATSGLAGPYEQYF. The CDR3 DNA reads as TGTGCCACCTCGGGACTAGCGGGGCCCTACGAGCAGTACTTC.

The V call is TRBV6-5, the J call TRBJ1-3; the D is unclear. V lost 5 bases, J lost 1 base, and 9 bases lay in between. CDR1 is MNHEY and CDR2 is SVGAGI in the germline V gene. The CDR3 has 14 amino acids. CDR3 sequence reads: CASSQLTSGNTIYF. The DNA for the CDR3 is TGTGCCAGCAGTCAGTTAACGTCTGGAAACACCATATATTTT.

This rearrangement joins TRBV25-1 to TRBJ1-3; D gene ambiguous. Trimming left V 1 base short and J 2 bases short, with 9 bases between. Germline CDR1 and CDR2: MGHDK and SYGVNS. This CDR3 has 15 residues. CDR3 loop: CASSEWGEAGNTIYF. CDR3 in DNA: TGTGCCAGCAGTGAATGGGGAGAGGCTGGAAACACCATATATTTT.

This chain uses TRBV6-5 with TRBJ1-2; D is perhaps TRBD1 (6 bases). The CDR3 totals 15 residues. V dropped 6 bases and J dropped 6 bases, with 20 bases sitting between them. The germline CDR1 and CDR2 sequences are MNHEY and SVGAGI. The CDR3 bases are TGTGCCAGCAGGTATCTTGGAGGGGGGGAAGATGGCTACACCTTC. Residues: CASRYLGGGEDGYTF.

CDR3 sequence (DNA): TGTGCCAGCAGTCAAGACAGAAGCTCCTATAATTCACCCCTCCACTTT. This sequence encodes CASSQDRSSYNSPLHF. The V and J genes are TRBV6-6 and TRBJ1-6; D perhaps matches TRBD1 (5 bases). V lost 5 bases to trimming and J lost 0 bases, with 11 bases between them. Germline V gene sequence: CDR1 MNHNY, CDR2 SVGAGI (reference sequence). The CDR3 contains 16 residues.

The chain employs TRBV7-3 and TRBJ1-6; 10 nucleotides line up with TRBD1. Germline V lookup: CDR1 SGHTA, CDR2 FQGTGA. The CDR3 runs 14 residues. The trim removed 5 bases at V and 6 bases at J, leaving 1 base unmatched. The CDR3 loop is CASSDRGLNSPLHF. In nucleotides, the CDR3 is TGTGCCAGCAGCGACAGGGGGCTTAATTCACCCCTCCACTTT.

DNA for the CDR3: TGTGCCAGCAGCTTAAGGGGCTCTGGGGCCAACGTCCTGACTTTC. The encoded protein is CASSLRGSGANVLTF. The genes are TRBV7-2 and TRBJ2-6; tentatively, D is TRBD1 (5 bases). Per germline, CDR1 SGHTA and CDR2 FQGNSA. V shed 2 bases and J shed 0 bases, with 5 bases lying between them. The CDR3 covers 15 residues. The variable domain in full, with the rest retrieved from reference TRBV7-2 and TRBJ2-6, is GAGVSQSPSNKVTEKGKDVELRCDPISGHTALYWYRQSLGQGLEFLIYFQGNSAPDKSGLPSDRFSAERTGGSVSTLTIQRTQQEDSAVYLCASSLRGSGANVLTFGAGSRLTVL.

CDR3 sequence: CASSLDLLAGYNEQFF. The CDR3 DNA sequence: TGTGCCAGCAGCTTAGATTTACTAGCGGGATACAATGAGCAGTTCTTC. The chain uses TRBV7-9 and TRBJ2-1, with TRBD2 matching 10 bases. V shed 1 base and J 4 bases; nucleotides not matched to a gene: 4. CDR3 length: 16 residues. Germline CDR1 is SEHNR and CDR2 is FQNEAQ (reference sequence).

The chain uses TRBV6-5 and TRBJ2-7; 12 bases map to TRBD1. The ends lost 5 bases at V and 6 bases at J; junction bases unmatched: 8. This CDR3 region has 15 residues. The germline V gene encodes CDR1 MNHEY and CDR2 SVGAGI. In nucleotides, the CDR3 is TGTGCCAGCAGTCGCCAACCGGGACAGGGGGCCGAGCAGTACTTC. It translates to CASSRQPGQGAEQYF.

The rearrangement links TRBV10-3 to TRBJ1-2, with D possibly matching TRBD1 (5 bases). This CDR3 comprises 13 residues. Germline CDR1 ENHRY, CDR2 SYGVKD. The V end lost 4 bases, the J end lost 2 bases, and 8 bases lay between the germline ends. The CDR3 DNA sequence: TGTGCCATCAGTGTAGACAGAAACTATGGCTACACCTTC. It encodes CAISVDRNYGYTF.

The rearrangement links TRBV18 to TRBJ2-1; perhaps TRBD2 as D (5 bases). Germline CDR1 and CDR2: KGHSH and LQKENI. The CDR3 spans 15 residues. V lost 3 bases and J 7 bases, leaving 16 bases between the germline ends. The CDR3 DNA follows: TGTGCCAGCTCACCTTCCAGCGGAGACATAAATGAGCAGTTCTTC. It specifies CASSPSSGDINEQFF.

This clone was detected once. The DNA for the CDR3 is TGTGCCATCAGGGAAGGGGGGGGTTCCGCTGGTGAGCAGTTCTTC. It yields the protein CAIREGGGSAGEQFF. The V and J genes are TRBV10-3 and TRBJ2-1; a possible D gene is TRBD2 (7 bases). The length of the CDR3 is 15 residues. CDR1 and CDR2 (germline): ENHRY, SYGVKD. Deletions cut 6 bases from V and 9 bases from J, with 21 bases between.

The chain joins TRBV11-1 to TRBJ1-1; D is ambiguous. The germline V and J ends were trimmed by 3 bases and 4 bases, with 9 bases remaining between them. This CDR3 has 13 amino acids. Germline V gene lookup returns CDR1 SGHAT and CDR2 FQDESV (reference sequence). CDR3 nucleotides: TGTGCCAGCAGCTTTGGGCGGGGCACTGAAGCTTTCTTT. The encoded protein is CASSFGRGTEAFF.